This T cell receptor (beta chain) was identified in a study of blood T cells in healthy people across ages. CDR1 and CDR2 (germline): SGHKS, YYEKEE (reference sequence). The CDR3 is 13 amino acids. V was pared by 2 bases and J by 6 bases, with 11 bases between. A second PCR, run for about 7 to 11 cycles, used a sample-barcoded 5' primer plus a J-beta primer mix. TCRdb reprocessed the 5' RACE reads via MiXCR and lists one record per CDR3 protein. The sample consists of approximately 2,000,000 distinct CDR3 sequences, about 39% of them appearing once. Input material: blood. The clonotype comes from a human donor in good health. The chain has TRBV5-5 and TRBJ1-1; D may be TRBD1 (6 bases). The CDR3 protein is CASSFTGRAEAFF. The CDR3 DNA reads TGTGCCAGCAGCTTTACAGGGCGCGCTGAAGCTTTCTTT.